Below are 14 T cell receptor beta chains sequenced from a single sample in a study of cytomegalovirus exposure and HLA in healthy donors. PCR amplification relied on 60 Vbeta primers (plus 13 Jbeta primers). TCRdb's copy holds only in-frame clones and misses some; the assay was immunoSEQ multiplex PCR. The data contain a few hundred thousand clones, around 77% of them seen just once; the ten biggest clones take up just under 3%. The sequenced sample was PBMCs. Receptor source: a woman aged 25 to 45 in good health and CMV-seronegative.

Concerning this clone itself: One end of the junction varies from germline; a read error may be responsible. This chain connects TRBV7-9 to TRBJ2-7; perhaps TRBD2 as D (6 bases). Germline V gene lookup returns CDR1 SEHNR and CDR2 FQNEAQ (reference sequence). CDR3 size: 14 residues. The CDR3 is CSSSLGLPNYEQYF. CDR3 sequence (DNA): TGTTCCAGCAGCTTGGGACTGCCGAACTACGAGCAGTACTTC.

This clone was seen a handful of times. The V gene is TRBV5-1, the J gene TRBJ2-1; unclear D gene. Germline V gene sequence: CDR1 SGHRS, CDR2 YFSETQ. With 0 bases removed from V and 4 bases from J, the gap between germline ends came to 14 bases. This CDR3 has 16 residues. Here the CDR3 DNA reads TGCGCCAGCAGCTTGGCGGCCCTAGACGGTTACAATGAGCAGTTCTTC. It is translated as CASSLAALDGYNEQFF.

The V call is TRBV5-6, the J call TRBJ2-2; 8 positions agree with TRBD1. The CDR3 has 15 residues. J lost 6 bases, V lost 4 bases, and 8 bases had no gene match. Germline assignment: CDR1 SGHDT and CDR2 YYEEEE. The CDR3: CASSLRTGWAGELFF. The CDR3 region has the DNA TGTGCCAGCAGCCTTCGGACAGGGTGGGCCGGGGAGCTGTTTTTT.

This chain joins TRBV2 and TRBJ2-1; TRBD1 agrees at 7 bases. Unmatched junction bases numbered 5, after V lost 6 bases and J lost 0 bases. This CDR3 has 15 residues. Germline V gives CDR1 SNHLY, CDR2 FYNNEI. The CDR3 DNA reads TGTGCCAGCAGATCCCGGGACAGCTCCTACAATGAGCAGTTCTTC. This encodes CASRSRDSSYNEQFF.

This clone was picked up one time. The chain is built from TRBV5-1 and TRBJ2-5, with TRBD2 identical over 12 bases. V shed 0 bases and J 1 base; nucleotides not matched to a gene: 4. CDR3 length equals 17 residues. Germline CDR1 reads SGHRS; CDR2 reads YFSETQ. CDR3 DNA sequence: TGCGCCAGCAGCTTGGCCAGGACTAGCGGGGTCCAAGAGACCCAGTACTTC. This sequence encodes CASSLARTSGVQETQYF. Drawing the rest from reference TRBV5-1 and TRBJ2-5, the complete variable domain is KAGVTQTPRYLIKTRGQQVTLSCSPISGHRSVSWYQQTPGQGLQFLFEYFSETQRNKGNFPGRFSGRQFSNSRSEMNVSTLELGDSALYLCASSLARTSGVQETQYFGPGTRLLVL.

The CDR3 coding sequence is TGCGCCAGCAGCCAAGGTATCGGGGAGCTGTTTTTT. Its protein is CASSQGIGELFF. The J gene is TRBJ2-2, the V gene TRBV4-1; D is ambiguous. Germline V lookup: CDR1 MGHRA, CDR2 YSYEKL. V was trimmed by 1 base and J by 7 bases, leaving 4 bases between them. This CDR3 has 12 residues.

This chain uses TRBV6-1 with TRBJ2-2, with TRBD1 matching 7 bases. CDR1 is MNHNS and CDR2 is SASEGT in the germline V gene. CDR3 length: 13 residues. The trim removed 5 bases at V and 15 bases at J, leaving 12 bases unmatched. The CDR3 loop reads CASSLSMTGMMFF. The CDR3 nucleotides read TGTGCCAGCAGTCTCTCGATGACAGGGATGATGTTTTTT.

This CDR3 reads CASRFPGQGHEQYF. DNA of the CDR3: TGTGCCAGCAGATTTCCGGGACAGGGGCACGAGCAGTACTTC. The chain links TRBV6-5 to TRBJ2-7; 10 bases fit TRBD1. The CDR3 covers 14 residues. Losses at the gene ends were 6 bases for V and 5 bases for J; bases not matched to a gene: 7. The germline V gene has CDR1 MNHEY and CDR2 SVGAGI.

The chain recombines TRBV29-1 with TRBJ1-6, with D perhaps matching TRBD1 (6 bases). V lost 4 bases, J lost 7 bases, and 14 bases lay in between. This CDR3 has 14 residues. Germline V gene sequence: CDR1 SQVTM, CDR2 ANQGSEA. CDR3 in DNA: TGCAGCGTTGCGTGGGGGCAGAAGAATTCACCCCTCCACTTT. Translated, it gives CSVAWGQKNSPLHF.

The rearrangement links TRBV7-9 to TRBJ2-2; D not resolved. Between the trimmed V and J ends, which lost 1 base and 4 bases, there was a span of 13 bases. Per germline, CDR1 SEHNR and CDR2 FQNEAQ (reference sequence). The CDR3 has 16 residues. This chain's CDR3 is CASSLVGRVLTGELFF. The CDR3 region has the DNA TGTGCCAGCAGCTTAGTTGGTCGGGTCCTCACCGGGGAGCTGTTTTTT.

The V call is TRBV9, the J call TRBJ2-5, with 14 positions matching TRBD2. The CDR3 is 16 residues long. Germline V gene sequence: CDR1 SGDLS, CDR2 YYNGEE. V was clipped by 4 bases and J by 2 bases; unmatched bases: 4. The DNA for the CDR3 is TGTGCCAGCAGCCCCGGGACTAGCGGGGGACAAGAGACCCAGTACTTC. Translation: CASSPGTSGGQETQYF.

The chain employs TRBV6-6 and TRBJ2-5; TRBD2 aligns across 9 bases. This CDR3 has 16 amino acids. Germline lookup yields CDR1 MNHNY and CDR2 SVGAGI (reference sequence). With V trimmed by 2 bases and J by 2 bases, 6 bases remained unmatched. In DNA, the CDR3 is TGTGCCAGCAGTTACCCCAATAGCGGGAGTCAAGAGACCCAGTACTTC. Translated: CASSYPNSGSQETQYF.

The V gene is TRBV5-4, the J gene TRBJ1-5; the D is unclear. The CDR3 covers 15 residues. V was trimmed by 0 bases and J by 2 bases, leaving 9 bases between them. Germline V gene data show CDR1 as SGHNT and CDR2 as YYREEE (reference sequence). The CDR3: CASSLAPGGNQPQHF. The CDR3 DNA reads TGTGCCAGCAGCTTGGCCCCCGGTGGCAATCAGCCCCAGCATTTT. The full variable domain, completed using reference TRBV5-4 and TRBJ1-5, is ETGVTQSPTHLIKTRGQQVTLRCSSQSGHNTVSWYQQALGQGPQFIFQYYREEENGRGNFPPRFSGLQFPNYSSELNVNALELDDSALYLCASSLAPGGNQPQHFGDGTRLSIL.

This clone is a singleton in its sample. The CDR3 region is CASRRTGAYNEQFF. The DNA for the CDR3 is TGTGCCAGCAGAAGGACAGGGGCCTACAATGAGCAGTTCTTC. The chain uses TRBV28 and TRBJ2-1, with 9 bases that match TRBD1. The CDR3 sequence is 14 residues long. From germline, CDR1 is MDHEN and CDR2 SYDVKM. Trimming cost V 6 bases and J 2 bases; bases outside gene matches: 2.